This paragraph covers one T cell receptor beta chain sequence. Its antigen is undetermined. The sample is drawn from a study of T cell repertoires in cytomegalovirus infection. Study-wide background: Both CMV infection and a matching HLA type were indicated by public TCR beta signatures. Whole-study results and caveats: The ex vivo response showed dominance by HLA-C-restricted CMV-specific TCR beta clonotypes. Cumulated frequencies of public TCR beta families served to identify carriers of CMV plus the relevant HLA.

The CDR3 contains 16 residues. V shed 6 bases and J shed 4 bases, with 18 bases lying between them. Germline assignment: CDR1 ENHRY and CDR2 SYGVKD. TCRdb re-called the reads with MiXCR, one entry per CDR3 protein. Of 350,000 to 450,000 distinct CDR3 sequences in the sample, 15% to 20% are singletons; the top ten hold approximately 10%. The rearrangement links TRBV10-3 to TRBJ2-2; no clear D. The clonotype comes from a human donor in good health (CMV status not recorded). Some clones in this sample may be carry-over from other donors' samples. The sample comprised PBMCs. Here the CDR3 reads CAIRISGLVSTGELFF. The CDR3 nucleotides are TGTGCCATCAGAATCTCCGGTTTGGTGAGCACCGGGGAGCTGTTTTTT.